Below, one T cell receptor beta chain is given with its context. In the original analysis: Reference gene primers were amplified, and this amplification served to estimate nucleated cell counts. Sequenced by immunoSEQ multiplex PCR; TCRdb stores in-frame clones only, minus some. Clonal size and the V and J genes are those of that table, whereas D and trimming came from the DNA. The table shows some 100,000 clones, with about 77% occurring only once. These data belong to a study of blood T cell repertoires in COVID-19. About the study: The United States, Italy and Spain were the sources of the acute and convalescent COVID-19 samples. From T cells, B-cell-depleted T cells, or PBMCs came the material, which was cDNA or gDNA.

The V end lost 3 bases, the J end lost 5 bases, and 14 bases lay between the germline ends. From germline, CDR1 is LNHDA and CDR2 SQIVND (reference sequence). This CDR3 spans 14 amino acids. The specimen sequenced was peripheral blood. This receptor was identified in a human donor in a cohort sampled during active COVID-19. The chain employs TRBV19 and TRBJ2-7, with D hard to call. CDR3 nucleotide sequence: TGTGCCAGTAGTATGACATACCAAACGAACGAGCAGTACTTC. Translation gives CASSMTYQTNEQYF.